Presented here are 23 T cell receptor beta chains from one specimen sequenced in a study of T cell responses to AZD1222 COVID-19 vaccine. TCRdb's copy holds only in-frame clones and misses some; the assay was immunoSEQ multiplex PCR. Among approximately 68,000 clones listed, 88% were seen once. This material consisted of peripheral blood, taken 28 days after the second dose of the MenACWY control vaccine. These receptor sequences come from an adult who received the MenACWY meningococcal vaccine as a control.

This chain uses TRBV3-1 (or the pseudogene TRBV3-2) with TRBJ2-7; TRBD1 aligns across 7 bases. Germline V gene data show CDR1 as LGHDT and CDR2 as YNNKEL (reference sequence). CDR3 size: 14 residues. The junction had 8 bases not matched to a gene; V was cut back by 5 bases and J by 4 bases. The CDR3 spells CASSIVAGGYEQYF. CDR3 nucleotides: TGTGCCAGCAGCATAGTGGCAGGGGGTTACGAGCAGTACTTC.

This clone has only one observation. The chain carries TRBV19 and TRBJ1-4; 7 nucleotides line up with TRBD1. Germline V lookup: CDR1 LNHDA, CDR2 SQIVND (reference sequence). With 2 bases clipped from V and 3 bases from J, the junction kept 6 bases outside the gene matches. CDR3 length equals 16 residues. As DNA, the CDR3 is TGTGCCAGTAGTATAACGGGCACAGGGGCTAATGAAAAACTGTTTTTT. This encodes CASSITGTGANEKLFF.

The rearrangement uses TRBV4-3 and TRBJ1-6; TRBD1 matches 8 bases. The CDR3 runs to 16 residues. From germline, CDR1 is LGHNA and CDR2 YSLEER. The V segment lost 4 bases and the J segment 4 bases; nucleotides outside the gene matches: 6. CDR3 nucleotides: TGCGCCAGCAGCCTGTCAGGGGGCTATTATAATTCACCCCTCCACTTT. The encoded protein is CASSLSGGYYNSPLHF.

This rearrangement joins TRBV5-4 to TRBJ1-2; TRBD1 matches at 9 bases. The germline V gene encodes CDR1 SGHNT and CDR2 YYREEE (reference sequence). The CDR3 extends over 15 amino acids. J was trimmed by 4 bases and V by 4 bases; bases with no gene match: 8. CDR3 nucleotides: TGTGCCAGCAGCCTAATCGACAGGGGGGGCTATGGCTACACCTTC. Residues: CASSLIDRGGYGYTF.

The genes are TRBV18 and TRBJ1-1; 10 bases are shared with TRBD1. The germline V gene has CDR1 KGHSH and CDR2 LQKENI. With V trimmed by 5 bases and J by 8 bases, 8 bases remained unmatched. This CDR3 region has 14 residues. CDR3 bases: TGTGCCAGCTCATTAGGACAGGGGGACCCAGAAGCTTTCTTT. It translates to CASSLGQGDPEAFF.

The V gene is TRBV19, the J gene TRBJ2-7; 8 positions match TRBD2. The V segment lost 1 base and the J segment 0 bases; nucleotides outside the gene matches: 2. From germline, CDR1 is LNHDA and CDR2 SQIVND (reference sequence). This CDR3 region has 15 residues. The chain's CDR3 is CASSIVSGSSYEQYF. The CDR3 DNA follows: TGTGCCAGTAGTATAGTAAGCGGGAGCTCCTACGAGCAGTACTTC. Full variable domain (rest looked up from reference TRBV19 and TRBJ2-7): DGGITQSPKYLFRKEGQNVTLSCEQNLNHDAMYWYRQDPGQGLRLIYYSQIVNDFQKGDIAEGYSVSREKKESFPLTVTSAQKNPTAFYLCASSIVSGSSYEQYFGPGTRLTVT.

The chain employs TRBV11-3 and TRBJ2-7; D may be TRBD2 (6 bases). Trimming stripped 5 bases from V and 5 bases from J, with 13 bases between. The CDR3 has 13 residues. Germline-derived CDR1 and CDR2 are SGHNT and YENEEA. CDR3 DNA sequence: TGTGCCAGCAGCCTCCGGACTAACCACGAGCAGTACTTC. Protein product: CASSLRTNHEQYF.

The chain links TRBV6-6 to TRBJ1-2, with a tentative D call TRBD1 (6 bases). Trimming stripped 8 bases from V and 0 bases from J, with 7 bases between. CDR3 length: 12 residues. Germline loops: CDR1 MNHNY, CDR2 SVGAGI (reference sequence). The CDR3 DNA reads as TGTGCCAGCGGGACAACTAACTATGGCTACACCTTC. Amino acids: CASGTTNYGYTF.

This chain joins TRBV6-5 and TRBJ1-2; D is uncertain. The CDR3 covers 16 residues. Germline V gene sequence: CDR1 MNHEY, CDR2 SVGAGI. Trimming cost V 1 base and J 4 bases, with 16 bases left between them. The CDR3 coding sequence is TGTGCCAGCAGTTACTTGGTGGGCGAAAACCTCTATGGCTACACCTTC. Translated, it gives CASSYLVGENLYGYTF.

V is TRBV30 and J is TRBJ1-2; D is perhaps TRBD1 (5 bases). CDR1 GTSNPN and CDR2 SVGIG come from the germline V gene (reference sequence). V gave up 4 bases and J gave up 6 bases, with 15 bases separating them. The CDR3 totals 13 residues. This CDR3 reads CAWNTGGWNGYTF. CDR3 bases: TGTGCCTGGAACACGGGGGGTTGGAATGGCTACACCTTC.

This clone was picked up a small number of times. The rearrangement uses TRBV25-1 and TRBJ2-2; 7 nucleotides match TRBD2. Germline V gene data show CDR1 as MGHDK and CDR2 as SYGVNS. The CDR3 runs 15 residues. V gave up 4 bases and J gave up 7 bases; unmatched junction bases: 9. The DNA for the CDR3 is TGTGCCAGCAGTGCGTGGGGAGGGAATGACGGGGAGCTGTTTTTT. Protein: CASSAWGGNDGELFF.

The chain is built from TRBV19 and TRBJ2-7; D perhaps matches TRBD2 (6 bases). The length of the CDR3 is 14 residues. The V gene's germline CDR1 is LNHDA and CDR2 SQIVND (reference sequence). The V gene lost 1 base and the J gene lost 4 bases, with 11 bases spanning the gap. This CDR3 reads CASSIAGAGYEQYF. In DNA form, the CDR3 reads TGTGCCAGTAGTATAGCGGGAGCAGGTTACGAGCAGTACTTC. Using reference TRBV19 and TRBJ2-7 for the parts outside the CDR3, the full variable domain is DGGITQSPKYLFRKEGQNVTLSCEQNLNHDAMYWYRQDPGQGLRLIYYSQIVNDFQKGDIAEGYSVSREKKESFPLTVTSAQKNPTAFYLCASSIAGAGYEQYFGPGTRLTVT.

The chain combines TRBV4-3 with TRBJ2-1; D possibly corresponds to TRBD1 (5 bases). Germline assignment: CDR1 LGHNA and CDR2 YSLEER. This CDR3 comprises 16 residues. V lost 4 bases and J 4 bases, leaving 17 bases between the germline ends. The CDR3 bases are TGCGCCAGCAGCCGGAGCCACAGGTCGTATTACAATGAGCAGTTCTTC. Its translation is CASSRSHRSYYNEQFF.

The CDR3 nucleotides read TGTGCCAGCAGCTTTCCGGGACAGGGAGGAAACACCATATATTTT. It yields the protein CASSFPGQGGNTIYF. The V gene is TRBV3-1 (or the pseudogene TRBV3-2), the J gene TRBJ1-3; 9 bases match TRBD1. The CDR3 is 15 residues long. In germline, CDR1 is LGHDT, CDR2 YNNKEL (reference sequence). V lost 5 bases to trimming and J lost 4 bases; unmatched junction nucleotides: 6.

This chain joins TRBV7-9 and TRBJ1-6; tentative D call: TRBD1 (6 bases). Germline CDR1 is SEHNR and CDR2 is FQNEAQ (reference sequence). V was trimmed by 5 bases and J by 10 bases, leaving 18 bases between them. The CDR3 totals 15 residues. The chain's CDR3 is CASSMRRGASSPLHF. The DNA for the CDR3 is TGTGCCAGCAGCATGCGGCGGGGGGCAAGCTCACCCCTCCACTTT. The full variable domain, rest sourced from reference TRBV7-9 and TRBJ1-6, is DTGVSQNPRHKITKRGQNVTFRCDPISEHNRLYWYRQTLGQGPEFLTYFQNEAQLEKSRLLSDRFSAERPKGSFSTLEIQRTEQGDSAMYLCASSMRRGASSPLHFGNGTRLTVT.

This clone came up a few times. The rearrangement links TRBV29-1 to TRBJ2-7; TRBD1 or TRBD2 may be the D gene (5 bases each). Trimming stripped 2 bases from V and 0 bases from J, with 11 bases between. Germline CDR1 reads SQVTM; CDR2 reads ANQGSEA. This CDR3 contains 14 residues. The CDR3 loop is CSVERDPNSYEQYF. As DNA, the CDR3 is TGCAGCGTTGAAAGGGACCCGAACTCCTACGAGCAGTACTTC.

The chain has TRBV5-1 and TRBJ2-7, with 12 bases aligning to TRBD2. This CDR3 is built from 16 residues. Germline V lookup: CDR1 SGHRS, CDR2 YFSETQ. J gave up 6 bases and V 2 bases, and 9 bases lay outside the gene matches. CDR3 sequence: CASSLDTSGGRGEQYF. The CDR3 nucleotides are TGCGCCAGCAGCTTAGATACTAGCGGGGGGCGAGGCGAGCAGTACTTC.

The chain has TRBV7-2 and TRBJ2-7, with 7 bases matching TRBD1. The CDR3 is 14 residues long. V lost 1 base, J lost 6 bases, and 6 bases stayed unmatched. Germline values: CDR1 SGHTA, CDR2 FQGNSA. CDR3 in amino acids: CASSLVRQGGEQYF. Here the CDR3 DNA reads TGTGCCAGCAGCTTAGTAAGACAGGGTGGCGAGCAGTACTTC.

CDR3: CATSTLGGLTGRAGQPQHF. CDR3 nucleotide sequence: TGTGCCACCAGCACCCTTGGGGGCCTGACAGGACGAGCGGGTCAGCCCCAGCATTTT. J is TRBJ1-5 and V is TRBV15; D is possibly TRBD1 (6 bases). Germline V CDR1 and CDR2: LNHNV, YYDKDF (reference sequence). V lost 4 bases and J 6 bases, leaving 28 bases between the germline ends. The CDR3 runs to 19 residues.

The gene calls are TRBV24-1 and TRBJ2-2, with 7 bases lining up with TRBD1. The CDR3 spans 13 residues. CDR1 KGHDR and CDR2 SFDVKD come from the germline V gene. J lost 7 bases, V lost 5 bases, and 3 bases had no gene match. This CDR3 is CATSAQGDGELFF. The CDR3 DNA reads TGTGCCACCAGTGCCCAGGGGGACGGGGAGCTGTTTTTT.

The chain joins TRBV28 to TRBJ2-1; D remains ambiguous. The germline gives CDR1 MDHEN, CDR2 SYDVKM. The ends were cut back, 5 bases at V and 6 bases at J, with 8 bases in the middle. CDR3 length equals 12 residues. The CDR3 here is CASSPNLNEQFF. In nucleotides, the CDR3 is TGTGCCAGCAGTCCAAACCTCAATGAGCAGTTCTTC.

The chain has TRBV21-1 and TRBJ1-5; the table's TRBD1 call for D was not verified on the DNA. TRBV21-1 is classified as a pseudogene. The CDR3 has 14 amino acids. CDR3 region: CASSKGQGNQPQHF. Written as DNA, the CDR3 is TGTGCCAGCAGCAAAGGACAGGGGAATCAGCCCCAGCATTTT.

This clone was recorded only once. This CDR3 is also generated by other DNA sequences in the sample. The rearrangement joins TRBV11-2 to TRBJ2-7, with 7 bases fitting TRBD2. Germline assignment: CDR1 SGHAT and CDR2 FQNNGV. This CDR3 contains 15 residues. The ends lost 3 bases at V and 0 bases at J; junction bases unmatched: 5. The DNA of the CDR3 is TGTGCCAGCAGCTTTCGGCGGGGGAGCTCCTACGAGCAGTACTTC. As protein: CASSFRRGSSYEQYF. The full variable domain, completed using reference TRBV11-2 and TRBJ2-7, is EAGVAQSPRYKIIEKRQSVAFWCNPISGHATLYWYQQILGQGPKLLIQFQNNGVVDDSQLPKDRFSAERLKGVDSTLKIQPAKLEDSAVYLCASSFRRGSSYEQYFGPGTRLTVT.